The 9 T cell receptor beta chains in this list originate from one sample, sequenced in a study of T-cell reconstitution after alpha-beta-depleted transplantation in children. A TCRbeta library incorporating unique molecular identifiers was prepared. MiXCR was run by TCRdb on the PCR reads, yielding one entry per CDR3 protein. Found here are 100,000 to 130,000 distinct CDR3 sequences, 5% to 8% of them singletons; the top ten hold approximately 23%. The material was PBMCs, mostly from graft donor cells, obtained 360 days after TCRalphabeta/CD19-depleted stem cell transplant. Source of these receptors: a male patient between 2 and 15 years old who had a stem cell transplant for acute lymphoblastic leukemia, so the T cells may come from the graft donor.

Only a few counts were recorded for this clonotype. This chain joins TRBV4-3 and TRBJ2-2; D possibly matches TRBD1 or TRBD2 (6 bases each). Trimming pared 1 base from V and 7 bases from J, leaving 16 bases between. Germline CDR1 LGHNA, CDR2 YSLEER. The CDR3 runs 16 residues. CDR3 nucleotide sequence: TGCGCCAGCAGCCAAGGACCGGGGGCGCGTAACGGGGAGCTGTTTTTT. This translates into CASSQGPGARNGELFF.

Many counts were recorded for this clonotype. The CDR3 DNA is TGCAGTGCTAGAGTAGCGGGGACTAGCACAGATACGCAGTATTTT. Its translation is CSARVAGTSTDTQYF. This chain joins TRBV20-1 and TRBJ2-3; TRBD2 agrees at 8 bases. CDR3 size: 15 residues. Germline loops: CDR1 DFQATT, CDR2 SNEGSKA (reference sequence). Trimming at V came to 1 base and at J to 0 bases, leaving 3 bases not matched to a gene.

This clonotype was found a few times. The chain combines TRBV27 with TRBJ2-7; the match to TRBD1 covers 8 bases. The CDR3 extends over 17 amino acids. Germline lookup yields CDR1 MNHEY and CDR2 SMNVEV (reference sequence). Trimming removed 3 bases from V and 3 bases from J; junction bases left unmatched: 13. In nucleotides, the CDR3 is TGTGCCAGCAGTTTTCGCCCCCGACAGGGGATCCTCTACGAGCAGTACTTC. This encodes CASSFRPRQGILYEQYF.

This clonotype was seen many times. In DNA form, the CDR3 reads TGTGCCAGCAGTTTCTACTCCGGGAGTCCGACCTACGAGCAGTACTTC. This codes for CASSFYSGSPTYEQYF. The chain uses TRBV28 and TRBJ2-7; perhaps TRBD2 as D (6 bases). Per germline, CDR1 MDHEN and CDR2 SYDVKM. The CDR3 extends over 16 amino acids. The V end was cut by 3 bases, the J end by 2 bases, with 17 bases between.

The sample holds many counts of this clonotype. The chain carries TRBV6-5 and TRBJ2-5, with D perhaps given as TRBD1 or TRBD2 (6 bases each). The CDR3 is made up of 15 amino acids. V dropped 0 bases and J dropped 0 bases, with 8 bases sitting between them. Per germline, CDR1 MNHEY and CDR2 SVGAGI. In DNA, the CDR3 is TGTGCCAGCAGTTACTCGGGGGGCGACCAAGAGACCCAGTACTTC. Translating gives CASSYSGGDQETQYF.

The V and J genes are TRBV7-2 and TRBJ1-2; D is unclear. CDR1 and CDR2 from the germline V gene are SGHTA and FQGNSA. The V gene lost 10 bases and the J gene lost 7 bases, with 10 bases spanning the gap. This CDR3 region has 10 residues. CDR3 sequence reads: CAIWVGGYTF. CDR3 DNA: TGTGCCATCTGGGTGGGTGGCTACACCTTC.

This clonotype was picked up many times. The rearrangement uses TRBV7-8 and TRBJ2-2; a weak D match, TRBD1 (5 bases). CDR3 length equals 14 residues. CDR1 and CDR2 (germline): SGHVS, FQNEAQ. The V end was cut by 10 bases, the J end by 0 bases, with 12 bases between. The chain's CDR3 is CATRQFANTGELFF. The CDR3 DNA follows: TGTGCCACCAGACAGTTCGCGAACACCGGGGAGCTGTTTTTT.

This clonotype has ten or more counts. The CDR3, as DNA: TGTGCCACCAGTGACCGTGCCGGGTCGCAGGAGCCCCAGCATTTT. Its protein is CATSDRAGSQEPQHF. The chain links TRBV24-1 to TRBJ1-5; D unclear. This CDR3 region has 15 residues. Trimming cost V 4 bases and J 8 bases, with 17 bases left between them. The germline CDR1 and CDR2 sequences are KGHDR and SFDVKD.

In this sample, this clonotype turned up a few times. This sequence joins TRBV11-2 and TRBJ2-7; 7 bases are a match to TRBD2. V lost 2 bases to trimming and J lost 7 bases; unmatched junction nucleotides: 5. Germline loops: CDR1 SGHAT, CDR2 FQNNGV. The CDR3 spans 13 residues. The CDR3 protein is CASSLKRGGEQYF. CDR3 nucleotide sequence: TGTGCCAGCAGCTTAAAGAGGGGAGGGGAGCAGTACTTC. The full variable domain, with the rest looked up from reference TRBV11-2 and TRBJ2-7, is EAGVAQSPRYKIIEKRQSVAFWCNPISGHATLYWYQQILGQGPKLLIQFQNNGVVDDSQLPKDRFSAERLKGVDSTLKIQPAKLEDSAVYLCASSLKRGGEQYFGPGTRLTVT.